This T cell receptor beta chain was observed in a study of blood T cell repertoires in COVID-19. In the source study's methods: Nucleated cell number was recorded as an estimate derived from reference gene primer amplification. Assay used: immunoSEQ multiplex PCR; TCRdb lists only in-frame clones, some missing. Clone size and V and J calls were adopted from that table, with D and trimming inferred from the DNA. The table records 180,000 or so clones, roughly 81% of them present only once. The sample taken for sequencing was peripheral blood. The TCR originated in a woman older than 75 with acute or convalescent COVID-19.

The CDR3 loop is CASSPAGELFF. Here the CDR3 DNA reads TGTGCCAGCTCACCCGCCGGGGAGCTGTTTTTT. The chain links TRBV18 to TRBJ2-2; D not certain. This CDR3 is 11 amino acids long. Trimming removed 3 bases at V and 6 bases at J, with 2 bases between. In germline, CDR1 is KGHSH, CDR2 LQKENI. Filled out from reference TRBV18 and TRBJ2-2, the complete variable domain reads NAGVMQNPRHLVRRRGQEARLRCSPMKGHSHVYWYRQLPEEGLKFMVYLQKENIIDESGMPKERFSAEFPKEGPSILRIQQVVRGDSAAYFCASSPAGELFFGEGSRLTVL.